This TCR beta chain comes out of a study of shared clonotypes between healthy human individuals. In its sample, this clone was seen once. TCRdb's table, derived via immunoSEQ multiplex PCR, lists solely in-frame clones and lacks some. The repertoire holds some 1.5 million clones, with roughly 95% as singletons. The CDR3 contains 13 residues. Per the germline V gene, CDR1 is SGDLS and CDR2 is YYNGEE. With 3 bases removed from V and 3 bases from J, the gap between germline ends came to 10 bases. The chain joins TRBV9 to TRBJ2-7; D is ambiguous. Sequencing used naive CD4+ T cells sorted from blood. Subset denoted: CD45RA+ positively selected. The TCR was taken from a man aged 30 to 45 in good health. In DNA, the CDR3 is TGTGCCAGCAGCGAAGGCCTGGGCTACGAGCAGTACTTC. Amino acid sequence: CASSEGLGYEQYF.